Listed here are 14 T cell receptor beta chains from one sample, sequenced in a study of blood T cells in healthy people across ages. Primed by a sample-barcoded 5' primer and a J-beta primer mix, a second PCR proceeded for about 6 to 11 cycles. TCRdb reprocessed the 5' RACE reads via MiXCR and lists one record per CDR3 protein. The sample lists 790,000 or so distinct CDR3 sequences; around 50% were seen once. Sequenced sample: blood. Source of these receptors: a man aged 40-49 years in good health.

The chain joins TRBV18 to TRBJ2-1; tentative D call: TRBD2 (5 bases). Trimming removed 3 bases at V and 7 bases at J, with 7 bases between. CDR1 and CDR2 from the germline V gene are KGHSH and LQKENI. This CDR3 has 12 amino acids. The CDR3 is CASSPSGNEQFF. DNA for the CDR3: TGTGCCAGCTCACCCAGCGGTAATGAGCAGTTCTTC.

The chain uses TRBV11-3 and TRBJ2-3, with D perhaps TRBD1 (5 bases). The CDR3 is 14 amino acids. CDR1 SGHNT and CDR2 YENEEA come from the germline V gene. V was clipped by 5 bases and J by 6 bases, with 15 bases between them. In DNA, the CDR3 is TGTGCCAGCAGCCCCGGTGGGGCCAGGGATACGCAGTATTTT. This encodes CASSPGGARDTQYF.

The chain employs TRBV5-4 and TRBJ2-6, with TRBD1 matching 7 bases. Germline V gives CDR1 SGHNT, CDR2 YYREEE (reference sequence). The CDR3 extends over 18 amino acids. The junction had 12 bases not matched to a gene; V was cut back by 5 bases and J by 1 base. CDR3 nucleotides: TGTGCCAGCAGGCCTCCCGGGACAGTGCTTTCTGGGGCCAACGTCCTGACTTTC. Its translation: CASRPPGTVLSGANVLTF.

The chain uses TRBV4-2 and TRBJ2-2, with D unresolved. The CDR3 totals 14 residues. Per germline, CDR1 LGHNA and CDR2 YNFKEQ. V gave up 1 base and J gave up 5 bases, with 8 bases separating them. As DNA, the CDR3 is TGTGCCAGCAGCCAAGTATTGGGAACCGGGGAGCTGTTTTTT. Protein product: CASSQVLGTGELFF.

The table lists this clonotype with a few counts. This rearrangement joins TRBV4-3 to TRBJ2-5; D gene unclear. Germline V CDR1 and CDR2: LGHNA, YSLEER. The CDR3 extends over 13 amino acids. V was trimmed by 4 bases and J by 4 bases, leaving 10 bases between them. CDR3 amino acids: CASSPRWGETQYF. The DNA of the CDR3 is TGCGCCAGCAGCCCTCGGTGGGGAGAGACCCAGTACTTC.

The chain combines TRBV7-2 with TRBJ2-2, with a tentative D call TRBD2 (5 bases). The CDR3 totals 13 residues. CDR1 is SGHTA, CDR2 FQGNSA, per germline. V was clipped by 2 bases and J by 8 bases, with 9 bases between them. CDR3 region: CASSLTREGELFF. For the CDR3, the DNA is TGTGCCAGCAGCTTAACTAGAGAGGGGGAGCTGTTTTTT.

The rearrangement links TRBV27 to TRBJ2-1, with D perhaps TRBD2 (5 bases). The length of the CDR3 is 16 residues. Looked up from germline, CDR1 is MNHEY and CDR2 is SMNVEV (reference sequence). The ends were cut back, 2 bases at V and 4 bases at J, with 15 bases in the middle. The CDR3 spells CASSLAVAGTYNEQFF. In nucleotides, the CDR3 is TGTGCCAGCAGTTTAGCGGTGGCGGGTACATACAATGAGCAGTTCTTC.

The chain joins TRBV20-1 to TRBJ2-5; D may be TRBD2 (7 bases). The J call may not be correct, given that the DNA end is closer to TRBJ2-7. The germline CDR1 and CDR2 sequences are DFQATT and SNEGSKA (reference sequence). CDR3 size: 12 residues. CDR3 in DNA: TGCAGTGCTGGGGGGGGGCTCAACGAGCAGTACTTC. Protein product: CSAGGGLNEQYF.

The chain joins TRBV20-1 to TRBJ2-7; 12 bases match TRBD2. Germline V gene data show CDR1 as DFQATT and CDR2 as SNEGSKA (reference sequence). The trim removed 5 bases at V and 7 bases at J, leaving 12 bases unmatched. The CDR3 extends over 15 amino acids. The CDR3 DNA follows: TGCAGTGCTTTCCTGACTAGCGGGGGCAACTTAGAGCAGTACTTC. As protein: CSAFLTSGGNLEQYF.

The chain carries TRBV6-6 and TRBJ2-5; TRBD2 aligns across 8 bases. The CDR3 spans 14 residues. The trim removed 4 bases at V and 11 bases at J, leaving 12 bases unmatched. Germline assignment: CDR1 MNHNY and CDR2 SVGAGI (reference sequence). The CDR3 sequence: CASSSGTRLSKQYF. In nucleotides, the CDR3 is TGTGCCAGCAGTTCCGGGACTAGGCTCTCCAAGCAGTACTTC.

V is TRBV11-2 and J is TRBJ2-3; D unclear. V gave up 5 bases and J gave up 6 bases, with 18 bases separating them. Germline V lookup: CDR1 SGHAT, CDR2 FQNNGV. This CDR3 region has 15 residues. This CDR3 reads CASSPLLGGVDTQYF. CDR3 sequence (DNA): TGTGCCAGCAGCCCACTCCTGGGTGGCGTGGATACGCAGTATTTT.

This clonotype was picked up a small number of times. This chain's CDR3 is CASSLQVLRYEQYF. CDR3 nucleotides: TGTGCCAGCAGTTTACAAGTTTTGCGCTACGAGCAGTACTTC. The chain combines TRBV28 with TRBJ2-7; D ambiguous. Germline loops: CDR1 MDHEN, CDR2 SYDVKM. This CDR3 is built from 14 residues. Trimming left V 2 bases short and J 3 bases short, with 11 bases between.

CDR3 protein: CASALLIAGGNEQFF. The CDR3 bases are TGTGCCAGCGCCCTCCTAATAGCGGGAGGGAATGAGCAGTTCTTC. This chain connects TRBV14 to TRBJ2-1; 11 bases map to TRBD2. Losses at the gene ends were 8 bases for V and 7 bases for J; bases not matched to a gene: 10. The CDR3 covers 15 residues. Germline V gene data show CDR1 as SGHDN and CDR2 as FVKESK.

The chain is built from TRBV7-3 and TRBJ2-3; D is possibly TRBD1 (6 bases). V gave up 1 base and J gave up 4 bases, with 15 bases separating them. Germline V gene data show CDR1 as SGHTA and CDR2 as FQGTGA. The length of the CDR3 is 16 residues. CDR3 bases: TGTGCCAGCAGCTTAAGGGGCAGGGGTGCAGCAGATACGCAGTATTTT. Translated: CASSLRGRGAADTQYF.